A single sample gave rise to the 2 T cell receptor beta chains below, sequenced in a study of T cell responses to AZD1222 COVID-19 vaccine. TCRdb's table, derived via immunoSEQ multiplex PCR, lists solely in-frame clones and lacks some. This table holds 80,000 or so clones, about 92% found once. Sequenced material: peripheral blood, taken 28 days after the second AZD1222 dose. The receptors stem from an adult who received the AZD1222 COVID-19 vaccine.

This clone was observed a single time. This chain links TRBV12-3 or TRBV12-4 with TRBJ2-1; no firm D call. This CDR3 comprises 11 residues. V lost 4 bases and J 2 bases, leaving 0 bases between the germline ends. The CDR3 nucleotides are TGTGCCAGCAGTTCCTACAATGAGCAGTTCTTC. This sequence encodes CASSSYNEQFF.

The V gene is TRBV18, the J gene TRBJ1-1, with TRBD1 identical over 8 bases. V lost 3 bases and J lost 8; bases outside the gene matches: 14. Germline CDR1 reads KGHSH; CDR2 reads LQKENI. This CDR3 spans 16 amino acids. This CDR3 reads CASSPVAVTGVGEAFF. DNA for the CDR3: TGTGCCAGCTCACCGGTCGCCGTGACAGGGGTGGGGGAAGCTTTCTTT.